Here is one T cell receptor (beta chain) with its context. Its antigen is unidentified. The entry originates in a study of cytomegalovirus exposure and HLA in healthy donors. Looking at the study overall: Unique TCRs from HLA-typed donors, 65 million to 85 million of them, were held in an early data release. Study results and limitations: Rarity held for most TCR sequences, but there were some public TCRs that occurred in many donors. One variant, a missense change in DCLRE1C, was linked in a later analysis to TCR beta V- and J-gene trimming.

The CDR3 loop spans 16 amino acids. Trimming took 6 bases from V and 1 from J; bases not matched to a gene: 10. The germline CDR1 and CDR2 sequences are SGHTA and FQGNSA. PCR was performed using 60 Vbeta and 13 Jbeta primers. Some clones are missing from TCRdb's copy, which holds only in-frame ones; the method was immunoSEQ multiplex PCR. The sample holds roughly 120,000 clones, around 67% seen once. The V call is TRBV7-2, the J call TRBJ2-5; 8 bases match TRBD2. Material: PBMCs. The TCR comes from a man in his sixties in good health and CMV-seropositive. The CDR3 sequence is CASSPQALAGQETQYF. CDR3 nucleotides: TGTGCCAGCAGTCCCCAGGCCCTAGCGGGCCAAGAGACCCAGTACTTC.